One sample yielded the 22 T cell receptor beta chains listed below, sequenced in a study of CD8 T cells in ankylosing spondylitis. TCRdb analysed the 5' RACE reads with MiXCR anew, one entry per CDR3 protein. The sample yields some 140,000 distinct CDR3 sequences, about 7% seen once. Sequences were obtained from blood, either unsorted or a sorted T cell fraction (not recorded which). The origin of the receptors is a female donor with ankylosing spondylitis or in good health (not recorded which).

This clonotype was recorded at least ten times. This rearrangement joins TRBV3-1 to TRBJ2-2; D could derive from TRBD1 or TRBD2 (6 bases each). CDR3 length: 15 residues. The V gene's germline CDR1 is LGHDT and CDR2 YNNKEL (reference sequence). V shed 4 bases and J shed 6 bases, with 15 bases lying between them. CDR3 in amino acids: CASSLSPGAAGELFF. The CDR3 nucleotides are TGTGCCAGCAGCCTTAGTCCGGGGGCGGCCGGGGAGCTGTTTTTT.

This clonotype has a count of ten or more. The chain joins TRBV20-1 to TRBJ2-7, with D perhaps matching TRBD1 (5 bases). Trimming left V 6 bases short and J 3 bases short, with 9 bases between. Per germline, CDR1 DFQATT and CDR2 SNEGSKA (reference sequence). The CDR3 is 11 amino acids. The DNA for the CDR3 is TGCAGTGCGGGGCCACTCTACGAGCAGTACTTC. As protein: CSAGPLYEQYF.

Many counts were recorded for this clonotype. The gene calls are TRBV12-3 or TRBV12-4 and TRBJ1-2, with a possible D match to TRBD1 (6 bases). The CDR3 is 16 residues long. The germline V and J ends were trimmed by 5 bases and 5 bases, with 21 bases remaining between them. This CDR3 reads CASSPGRGQPIYGYTF. The DNA of the CDR3 is TGTGCCAGCAGTCCCGGGCGGGGACAACCTATATATGGCTACACCTTC.

This clonotype occurred many times. V gene TRBV5-1 combines with J gene TRBJ1-2, with 8 bases lining up with TRBD1. The trim removed 4 bases at V and 8 bases at J, leaving 10 bases unmatched. The CDR3 contains 14 residues. Per germline, CDR1 SGHRS and CDR2 YFSETQ. The CDR3 nucleotides are TGCGCCAGCAGCGACGGACAGGGATCGGGAGGCTACACCTTC. Protein: CASSDGQGSGGYTF.

This clonotype occurred many times. CDR3 loop: CASSQEISGGELYEQYF. In nucleotides, the CDR3 is TGTGCCAGCAGCCAAGAAATTAGCGGGGGGGAATTATACGAGCAGTACTTC. The chain is built from TRBV4-2 and TRBJ2-7; the match to TRBD2 covers 11 bases. Germline loops: CDR1 LGHNA, CDR2 YNFKEQ. Germline trimming cut 0 bases from V and 4 bases from J; bases unmatched to any gene: 8. CDR3 length: 17 amino acids.

This clonotype was counted only a few times. The chain uses TRBV4-2 and TRBJ2-1, with 7 nucleotides matching TRBD2. Germline V gene data show CDR1 as LGHNA and CDR2 as YNFKEQ. The CDR3 is made up of 17 amino acids. V shed 2 bases and J 7 bases; nucleotides not matched to a gene: 14. CDR3 region: CASSQLPTSKVWNEQFF. The CDR3 DNA sequence: TGTGCCAGCAGCCAATTACCGACTAGCAAGGTTTGGAATGAGCAGTTCTTC.

There are many counts of this clonotype. The CDR3 is CASSVKQGWSYNSPLHF. CDR3 nucleotide sequence: TGTGCCAGCAGCGTAAAGCAGGGGTGGTCCTATAATTCACCCCTCCACTTT. V is TRBV9 and J is TRBJ1-6; D is perhaps TRBD1 (6 bases). This CDR3 is 17 amino acids long. Deletions cut 1 base from V and 1 base from J, with 12 bases between. Germline CDR1 SGDLS, CDR2 YYNGEE. Variable domain in full (rest from reference TRBV9 and TRBJ1-6): DSGVTQTPKHLITATGQRVTLRCSPRSGDLSVYWYQQSLDQGLQFLIQYYNGEERAKGNILERFSAQQFPDLHSELNLSSLELGDSALYFCASSVKQGWSYNSPLHFGNGTRLTVT.

This clonotype was counted many times. The chain is built from TRBV6-1 and TRBJ1-1, with TRBD1 identical over 7 bases. The CDR3 covers 15 residues. The V gene end was trimmed by 7 bases and the J gene end by 5 bases; junction bases not matched to a gene: 13. Germline loops: CDR1 MNHNS, CDR2 SASEGT. The CDR3 loop is CASTHWAGGWTEAFF. CDR3 DNA: TGTGCCAGCACCCACTGGGCAGGGGGTTGGACTGAAGCTTTCTTT.

The table lists this clonotype with a few counts. The V call is TRBV7-3, the J call TRBJ2-5; D not resolved. Germline assignment: CDR1 SGHTA and CDR2 FQGTGA. The CDR3 length is 14 residues. The V and J ends lost 0 bases and 5 bases respectively, with 10 bases between them. The CDR3 DNA reads TGTGCCAGCAGCTTAACGGCGGATATGGAGACCCAGTACTTC. This gives the protein CASSLTADMETQYF.

This clonotype was observed many times. This chain's CDR3 is CSATPSDTQYF. In DNA form, the CDR3 reads TGCAGTGCTACGCCTAGTGATACGCAGTATTTT. The chain uses TRBV20-1 and TRBJ2-3; D is unclear. Germline CDR1 DFQATT, CDR2 SNEGSKA (reference sequence). Trimming removed 4 bases from V and 6 bases from J, with 8 bases in between. The CDR3 is 11 residues long.

This chain joins TRBV20-1 and TRBJ2-4, with 11 bases identical to TRBD2. J was trimmed by 0 bases and V by 8 bases; bases with no gene match: 9. The CDR3 loop spans 16 amino acids. Germline loops: CDR1 DFQATT, CDR2 SNEGSKA (reference sequence). The CDR3 region is CSSRATSGGAKNIQYF. DNA of the CDR3: TGCAGTAGTAGAGCAACTAGCGGGGGAGCCAAAAACATTCAGTACTTC.

This chain connects TRBV12-2 to TRBJ2-2; the table gives TRBD1 as D, unverified against the DNA. TRBV12-2 is a documented pseudogene. This CDR3 has 16 amino acids. The CDR3 DNA reads TGTGCAAGTCGCTCCAGGGGCCCGTCGAACACCGGGGAGCTGTTTTTT. It encodes CASRSRGPSNTGELFF.

This clonotype was counted many times. The J gene is TRBJ1-4, the V gene TRBV20-1; the match to TRBD1 covers 9 bases. The germline CDR1 and CDR2 sequences are DFQATT and SNEGSKA (reference sequence). The CDR3 contains 14 residues. V shed 5 bases, J shed 6 bases, and the junction held 7 bases outside the gene matches. The CDR3 DNA is TGCAGTGCTCGGCCCGGGACAGGGTATGAAAAACTGTTTTTT. Its translation is CSARPGTGYEKLFF.

This clonotype was seen ten or more times. The gene calls are TRBV5-5 and TRBJ1-1; 7 bases are shared with TRBD1. The length of the CDR3 is 16 residues. CDR1 and CDR2 from the germline V gene are SGHKS and YYEKEE (reference sequence). V gave up 4 bases and J gave up 0 bases; unmatched junction bases: 9. The CDR3 sequence: CASSLIPTGMNTEAFF. The CDR3 DNA is TGTGCCAGCAGCCTCATTCCGACAGGGATGAACACTGAAGCTTTCTTT.

Ten or more counts support this clonotype. The genes are TRBV7-2 and TRBJ2-7; D not resolved. The CDR3 is made up of 12 amino acids. Trimming took 6 bases from V and 5 from J, leaving 11 bases between them. Germline V CDR1 and CDR2: SGHTA, FQGNSA. CDR3 nucleotide sequence: TGTGCCAGCAGTTGGGGTGGGAACGAGCAGTACTTC. It specifies CASSWGGNEQYF.

The V and J genes are TRBV2 and TRBJ2-1, with TRBD1 as a possible D gene (6 bases). Looked up from germline, CDR1 is SNHLY and CDR2 is FYNNEI. This CDR3 is built from 13 residues. The V gene lost 1 base and the J gene lost 7 bases, with 8 bases spanning the gap. The DNA of the CDR3 is TGTGCCAGCAGTGAAGACAGGGTAAATGAGCAGTTCTTC. Amino acid sequence: CASSEDRVNEQFF.

This clonotype was observed many times. The chain employs TRBV2 and TRBJ2-5; TRBD2 aligns across 7 bases. CDR3 size: 16 residues. J gave up 1 base and V 7 bases, and 12 bases lay outside the gene matches. From germline, CDR1 is SNHLY and CDR2 FYNNEI. CDR3 amino acids: CASIDYGAGVQETQYF. The CDR3 DNA sequence: TGTGCCAGCATCGATTACGGGGCGGGGGTCCAAGAGACCCAGTACTTC.

Ten or more counts support this clonotype. The V call is TRBV3-1, the J call TRBJ1-2; 10 bases are shared with TRBD1. The CDR3 extends over 17 amino acids. Germline V gene sequence: CDR1 LGHDT, CDR2 YNNKEL (reference sequence). The trim removed 4 bases at V and 2 bases at J, leaving 10 bases unmatched. In DNA form, the CDR3 reads TGTGCCAGCAGCCGCCGGGACAGGGGACTTTCGAACTATGGCTACACCTTC. The encoded protein is CASSRRDRGLSNYGYTF. Full variable domain (remainder filled in from reference TRBV3-1 and TRBJ1-2): DTAVSQTPKYLVTQMGNDKSIKCEQNLGHDTMYWYKQDSKKFLKIMFSYNNKELIINETVPNRFSPKSPDKAHLNLHINSLELGDSAVYFCASSRRDRGLSNYGYTFGSGTRLTVV.

The V gene is TRBV5-1, the J gene TRBJ2-6; D is unresolved. The CDR3 length is 17 residues. The germline V and J ends were trimmed by 0 bases and 0 bases, with 10 bases remaining between them. Germline CDR1 is SGHRS and CDR2 is YFSETQ. The CDR3 bases are TGCGCCAGCAGCTTGGTTCCCGGATTCTCTGGGGCCAACGTCCTGACTTTC. Encoded protein: CASSLVPGFSGANVLTF.

The rearrangement joins TRBV24-1 to TRBJ2-1, with 10 bases lining up with TRBD2. With 4 bases clipped from V and 6 bases from J, the junction kept 5 bases outside the gene matches. The CDR3 loop spans 15 amino acids. Germline V gene data show CDR1 as KGHDR and CDR2 as SFDVKD. The CDR3 DNA sequence: TGTGCCACCAGTGACCAGGGACTAGCGTTCAATGAGCAGTTCTTC. Amino acids: CATSDQGLAFNEQFF.

This clonotype was found many times. This chain uses TRBV6-2 or TRBV6-3 with TRBJ2-3; D ambiguous. The CDR3 consists of 19 residues. Germline CDR1 reads MNHEY; CDR2 reads SVGEGT. V lost 3 bases and J 3 bases, leaving 25 bases between the germline ends. The CDR3 DNA sequence: TGTGCCAGCAGTTATTCACAATTCGATAGGGTTCTGACGACAGATACGCAGTATTTT. Translated, it gives CASSYSQFDRVLTTDTQYF.

This clonotype was seen many times. This chain uses TRBV4-3 with TRBJ2-1; D is ambiguous. Germline V gives CDR1 LGHNA, CDR2 YSLEER. The CDR3 length is 13 residues. V shed 0 bases and J shed 15 bases, with 15 bases lying between them. CDR3: CASSQDGNSPRFF. The CDR3 bases are TGCGCCAGCAGCCAAGACGGTAACTCCCCCCGGTTCTTC.